The 15 T cell receptor beta chains reported below all come from one sample, sequenced in a study of Ad26.COV2.S vaccination and SARS-CoV-2 variants. Clones were read by immunoSEQ multiplex PCR, and TCRdb kept only the in-frame ones, dropping some. Of around 370,000 clones in the sample, about 90% were seen once. This material consisted of peripheral blood, taken after recovery from COVID-19. The receptor set was obtained from a human donor who had recovered from COVID-19.

This clone was detected only once. The V and J genes are TRBV29-1 and TRBJ1-4, with no clear D. The V end was cut by 0 bases, the J end by 6 bases, with 11 bases between. The CDR3 has 14 residues. Germline-derived CDR1 and CDR2 are SQVTM and ANQGSEA. CDR3: CSVEDSLADEKLFF. The CDR3 nucleotides are TGCAGCGTTGAAGATTCCTTGGCGGATGAAAAACTGTTTTTT.

This clone was picked up a small number of times. The V and J genes are TRBV5-1 and TRBJ1-6; TRBD1 agrees at 9 bases. The V gene end was trimmed by 0 bases and the J gene end by 12 bases; junction bases not matched to a gene: 7. The CDR3 length is 15 residues. The V gene's germline CDR1 is SGHRS and CDR2 YFSETQ. The CDR3 protein is CASSLGGDRAQPLHF. CDR3 nucleotides: TGCGCCAGCAGCTTGGGAGGGGACAGGGCGCAACCCCTCCACTTT.

The V gene is TRBV13, the J gene TRBJ1-2; no definite D call. The CDR3 extends over 11 amino acids. The germline V gene encodes CDR1 PRHDT and CDR2 FYEKMQ (reference sequence). V lost 2 bases, J lost 2 bases, and 0 bases lay in between. The CDR3 spells CASSLNYGYTF. CDR3 bases: TGTGCCAGCAGCTTAAACTATGGCTACACCTTC.

The CDR3 nucleotides are TGTGCCAGCAGCCAAGAAATCTACCAAGAGACCCAGTACTTC. This gives the protein CASSQEIYQETQYF. The chain carries TRBV3-1 (or the pseudogene TRBV3-2) and TRBJ2-5; D is undetermined. The germline CDR1 and CDR2 sequences are LGHDT and YNNKEL (reference sequence). CDR3 size: 14 residues. V was trimmed by 0 bases and J by 0 bases, leaving 5 bases between them.

This clone was observed a few times. This rearrangement joins TRBV7-9 to TRBJ2-7; 8 bases are a match to TRBD1. There are 14 residues in the CDR3. CDR1 SEHNR and CDR2 FQNEAQ come from the germline V gene (reference sequence). V was pared by 3 bases and J by 6 bases, with 7 bases of the junction left unmatched. The CDR3 spells CASSFGQGGGEQYF. The CDR3 nucleotides are TGTGCCAGCAGCTTCGGACAGGGTGGAGGCGAGCAGTACTTC.

The CDR3: CAISDIKTGAGYEQYF. CDR3 bases: TGTGCCATCAGTGATATAAAGACAGGGGCTGGCTACGAGCAGTACTTC. V gene TRBV10-3 combines with J gene TRBJ2-7, with 8 nucleotides matching TRBD1. Germline V CDR1 and CDR2: ENHRY, SYGVKD. The CDR3 length is 16 residues. The junction had 10 bases not matched to a gene; V was cut back by 3 bases and J by 3 bases.

About this clone: Within the sample, other DNA sequences also encode this same CDR3. The chain has TRBV19 and TRBJ1-1; no reliable D call. The CDR3 consists of 14 residues. Germline V gene sequence: CDR1 LNHDA, CDR2 SQIVND (reference sequence). Trimming took off 3 bases at V and 5 bases at J, with 13 bases between the two ends. Here the CDR3 reads CASSIGGLGTEAFF. The CDR3 coding sequence is TGTGCCAGTAGTATTGGTGGCCTGGGGACTGAAGCTTTCTTT.

The chain has TRBV25-1 and TRBJ1-5; no firm D call. CDR3 size: 13 residues. Germline CDR1 is MGHDK and CDR2 is SYGVNS. Trimming took off 3 bases at V and 6 bases at J, with 9 bases between the two ends. The chain's CDR3 is CASSDYGGQPQHF. The DNA for the CDR3 is TGTGCCAGCAGTGACTACGGCGGTCAGCCCCAGCATTTT.

The chain joins TRBV6-6 to TRBJ1-5; a possible D gene is TRBD1 (5 bases). The germline V and J ends were trimmed by 6 bases and 6 bases, with 12 bases remaining between them. The CDR3 covers 13 residues. The germline gives CDR1 MNHNY, CDR2 SVGAGI (reference sequence). The CDR3 here is CASSPKGAQPQHF. DNA for the CDR3: TGTGCCAGCAGCCCGAAAGGGGCTCAGCCCCAGCATTTT.

The chain has TRBV25-1 and TRBJ2-5; D gene uncertain. Germline CDR1 is MGHDK and CDR2 is SYGVNS. Trimming left V 2 bases short and J 4 bases short, with 8 bases between. The CDR3 loop spans 13 amino acids. The CDR3 region is CASSERLLETQYF. The DNA of the CDR3 is TGTGCCAGCAGTGAACGTCTATTAGAGACCCAGTACTTC.

The chain links TRBV27 to TRBJ1-5, with D perhaps TRBD1 (5 bases). With 2 bases removed from V and 7 bases from J, the gap between germline ends came to 15 bases. This CDR3 is built from 15 residues. Per the germline V gene, CDR1 is MNHEY and CDR2 is SMNVEV (reference sequence). The CDR3 sequence is CASSLLVDRDQPQHF. The CDR3 DNA reads as TGTGCCAGCAGTTTACTTGTGGACCGGGACCAGCCCCAGCATTTT.

The V gene is TRBV10-2, the J gene TRBJ2-3; TRBD2 might be the D (5 bases). This CDR3 contains 13 residues. CDR1 WSHSY and CDR2 SAAADI come from the germline V gene. V shed 6 bases and J shed 9 bases, with 16 bases lying between them. CDR3 bases: TGCGCCAGCAGCATCGACCCCAAGCGGACGCAGTATTTT. It specifies CASSIDPKRTQYF.

The chain couples TRBV9 to TRBJ1-1; D unclear. The CDR3 is 14 amino acids. The germline V gene has CDR1 SGDLS and CDR2 YYNGEE. V was cut by 4 bases and J by 1 base, with 11 bases left in between. The CDR3 DNA reads as TGTGCCAGCAGCCCAGCCGGGAGGAACACTGAAGCTTTCTTT. Its protein is CASSPAGRNTEAFF. Full variable domain (remainder filled in from reference TRBV9 and TRBJ1-1): DSGVTQTPKHLITATGQRVTLRCSPRSGDLSVYWYQQSLDQGLQFLIQYYNGEERAKGNILERFSAQQFPDLHSELNLSSLELGDSALYFCASSPAGRNTEAFFGQGTRLTVV.

The chain employs TRBV2 and TRBJ1-1, with 12 bases matching TRBD1. Germline V gives CDR1 SNHLY, CDR2 FYNNEI. The CDR3 sequence is 18 residues long. V was clipped by 3 bases and J by 5 bases; unmatched bases: 13. The CDR3 loop is CASSDEQGQGAIWTEAFF. For the CDR3, the DNA is TGTGCCAGCAGTGATGAGCAGGGACAGGGGGCGATCTGGACTGAAGCTTTCTTT.

This clone showed up just once. The genes are TRBV5-4 and TRBJ1-1, with a possible D match to TRBD1 (5 bases). Germline assignment: CDR1 SGHNT and CDR2 YYREEE (reference sequence). The CDR3 is made up of 12 amino acids. V was shortened by 0 bases and J by 8 bases, with 8 bases between the two germline ends. CDR3 nucleotide sequence: TGTGCCAGCAGCTTGGGGCGGGACGAAGCTTTCTTT. Its translation is CASSLGRDEAFF.